The clone carrying this T cell receptor (beta chain) was seen just once. The CDR3 has 14 residues. CDR1 and CDR2 from the germline V gene are SGHTA and FQGNSA. V was shortened by 1 base and J by 4 bases, with 7 bases between the two germline ends. These data belong to a study of blood T cell repertoires in COVID-19. Study overall: Collection of acute and convalescent COVID-19 samples took place in the United States, Italy and Spain. T cells, B-cell-depleted T cells, or PBMCs supplied cDNA or gDNA.

Methods used by the authors: Amplifying reference gene primers gave estimates of nucleated cell counts. Data came from immunoSEQ multiplex PCR; TCRdb stores just in-frame clones and leaves some out. D and trimming were read from the DNA, whereas the V and J calls and clone size are those reported in that table. Here the sample spans about 160,000 clones, 75% to 90% being singletons. This chain joins TRBV7-2 and TRBJ1-4, with D tentatively TRBD1 (5 bases). The TCR was taken from a woman aged 60-75 years with active or convalescent COVID-19. The specimen was peripheral blood. The CDR3 sequence: CASSLGQSNEKLFF. The CDR3 nucleotides are TGTGCCAGCAGCTTAGGACAGAGTAATGAAAAACTGTTTTTT.